One and the same sample provided the 14 T cell receptor beta chains below, sequenced in a study of PD-1 blockade in mismatch repair-deficient tumors. The table came from immunoSEQ multiplex PCR; TCRdb's copy has only in-frame clones and leaves some out. The table shows fewer than 100,000 clones, with over 75% occurring only once. This specimen was peripheral blood, taken 12 weeks after starting pembrolizumab. Receptors were obtained from an adult with mismatch repair-deficient cancer.

This clone was observed a single time. The V gene is TRBV6-4, the J gene TRBJ2-2; perhaps TRBD1 as D (5 bases). Germline assignment: CDR1 MRHNA and CDR2 SNTAGT. There are 15 residues in the CDR3. V lost 5 bases, J lost 1 base, and 11 bases lay in between. The chain's CDR3 is CASSYTGVNTGELFF. CDR3 nucleotides: TGTGCCAGCAGTTATACAGGCGTGAACACCGGGGAGCTGTTTTTT.

CDR3 loop: CASSIPGLAGGPGRTGELFF. CDR3 DNA sequence: TGTGCCAGCAGCATACCGGGACTAGCGGGAGGGCCCGGTAGGACCGGGGAGCTGTTTTTT. This rearrangement joins TRBV7-6 to TRBJ2-2, with 16 bases lining up with TRBD2. V was clipped by 5 bases and J by 5 bases; unmatched bases: 14. The germline CDR1 and CDR2 sequences are SGHVS and FNYEAQ. The CDR3 has 20 amino acids.

The CDR3 DNA is TGCGCCAGCAGCTTGGGGACGGCCGAAGAGACCCAGTACTTC. Protein product: CASSLGTAEETQYF. The chain couples TRBV5-1 to TRBJ2-5; D is uncertain. The CDR3 consists of 14 residues. Trimming pared 0 bases from V and 3 bases from J, leaving 9 bases between. The germline gives CDR1 SGHRS, CDR2 YFSETQ.

The chain links TRBV7-2 to TRBJ2-3, with no clear D. The CDR3 spans 14 residues. Germline CDR1 reads SGHTA; CDR2 reads FQGNSA. V was shortened by 5 bases and J by 1 base, with 10 bases between the two germline ends. The chain's CDR3 is CASSTFKGTDTQYF. As DNA, the CDR3 is TGTGCCAGCAGCACCTTTAAGGGCACAGATACGCAGTATTTT.

This clone appeared a single time. The chain uses TRBV6-5 and TRBJ1-3; 7 nucleotides line up with TRBD1. The CDR3 contains 15 residues. V lost 8 bases to trimming and J lost 1 base; unmatched junction nucleotides: 8. Germline CDR1 MNHEY, CDR2 SVGAGI. Written as DNA, the CDR3 is TGTGCCAGCCGATCCACAGGGGTGTCTGGAAACACCATATATTTT. Protein: CASRSTGVSGNTIYF.

This CDR3 reads CASSYGDQRFEAFF. In nucleotides, the CDR3 is TGTGCCAGCAGTTACGGCGATCAAAGGTTTGAAGCTTTCTTT. V gene TRBV6-5 combines with J gene TRBJ1-1; D gene unclear. V shed 2 bases and J shed 7 bases, with 14 bases lying between them. The CDR3 consists of 14 residues. CDR1 is MNHEY and CDR2 is SVGAGI in the germline V gene.

The chain is built from TRBV5-1 and TRBJ2-3; 11 bases fit TRBD2. Germline CDR1 is SGHRS and CDR2 is YFSETQ. The CDR3 sequence is 16 residues long. V gave up 5 bases and J gave up 3 bases; unmatched junction bases: 8. The CDR3 loop is CASRYGTSGGTDTQYF. CDR3 sequence (DNA): TGCGCCAGCAGATACGGGACTAGCGGAGGAACAGATACGCAGTATTTT.

The gene calls are TRBV19 and TRBJ2-1; the D is unclear. The CDR3 is 14 amino acids. The germline V gene has CDR1 LNHDA and CDR2 SQIVND (reference sequence). The ends were cut back, 7 bases at V and 0 bases at J, with 10 bases in the middle. The CDR3 here is CASTGDSSYNEQFF. Written as DNA, the CDR3 is TGTGCCAGTACTGGGGATAGCTCCTACAATGAGCAGTTCTTC.

This chain connects TRBV7-9 to TRBJ2-3; 7 bases map to TRBD2. The CDR3 totals 16 residues. Trimming cost V 1 base and J 0 bases; bases outside gene matches: 4. CDR1 is SEHNR and CDR2 is FQNEAQ in the germline V gene (reference sequence). CDR3 DNA sequence: TGTGCCAGCAGCTTAGGTGGTAGCGGGAGCACAGATACGCAGTATTTT. Its protein product is CASSLGGSGSTDTQYF.

This clone was observed once. V is TRBV5-4 and J is TRBJ2-7; the D gene is possibly TRBD2 (6 bases). Germline lookup yields CDR1 SGHNT and CDR2 YYREEE (reference sequence). The CDR3 has 14 amino acids. With 3 bases removed from V and 6 bases from J, the gap between germline ends came to 16 bases. The CDR3: CASSSGTVTIEQYF. CDR3 nucleotides: TGTGCCAGCAGCTCCGGGACTGTCACAATCGAGCAGTACTTC. Variable domain in full (rest from reference TRBV5-4 and TRBJ2-7): ETGVTQSPTHLIKTRGQQVTLRCSSQSGHNTVSWYQQALGQGPQFIFQYYREEENGRGNFPPRFSGLQFPNYSSELNVNALELDDSALYLCASSSGTVTIEQYFGPGTRLTVT.

The CDR3 protein is CASKSRQGGYGYTF. CDR3 nucleotides: TGTGCCAGTAAATCCCGACAGGGCGGCTATGGCTACACCTTC. This chain joins TRBV19 and TRBJ1-2, with 7 positions matching TRBD1. The V and J ends lost 7 bases and 4 bases, in that order; junction bases with no gene match: 9. The CDR3 length is 14 residues. The V gene's germline CDR1 is LNHDA and CDR2 SQIVND (reference sequence).

As DNA, the CDR3 is TGTGCCAGCAGCCCACAGGGGAGGGCAGATACGCAGTATTTT. It yields the protein CASSPQGRADTQYF. The chain carries TRBV7-2 and TRBJ2-3, with D perhaps matching TRBD1 or TRBD2 (7 bases each). The length of the CDR3 is 14 residues. Germline V CDR1 and CDR2: SGHTA, FQGNSA. V gave up 5 bases and J gave up 4 bases, with 13 bases separating them.

The chain is built from TRBV13 and TRBJ2-7; D uncertain. The CDR3 spans 13 residues. Per germline, CDR1 PRHDT and CDR2 FYEKMQ (reference sequence). Trimming took off 8 bases at V and 2 bases at J, with 13 bases between the two ends. In nucleotides, the CDR3 is TGTGCCAGCCAAGCCATAAGTACCTACGAGCAGTACTTC. Its protein is CASQAISTYEQYF. The entire variable domain, with the rest obtained from reference TRBV13 and TRBJ2-7, is as follows: AAGVIQSPRHLIKEKRETATLKCYPIPRHDTVYWYQQGPGQDPQFLISFYEKMQSDKGSIPDRFSAQQFSDYHSELNMSSLELGDSALYFCASQAISTYEQYFGPGTRLTVT.

A few counts support this clone. The chain employs TRBV25-1 and TRBJ1-2; no reliable D call. This CDR3 has 12 amino acids. Germline V lookup: CDR1 MGHDK, CDR2 SYGVNS. Trimming shortened V by 8 bases and J by 6 bases, and 13 bases separated the two germline ends. Here the CDR3 DNA reads TGTGCCAGCTGGAAGGGAAACCATGGCTACACCTTC. Translation gives CASWKGNHGYTF.